The 9 T cell receptor beta chains in this list originate from one sample, sequenced in a study of cytomegalovirus exposure and HLA in healthy donors. PCR involved 60 Vbeta and 13 Jbeta primers. The protocol was immunoSEQ multiplex PCR, while the TCRdb copy is restricted to in-frame clones and leaves out a portion. Among around 200,000 clones listed, over 80% were seen once. The sample taken for sequencing was PBMCs. The receptors here all came from a woman in her forties or fifties in good health and CMV-seropositive.

This chain links TRBV5-1 with TRBJ1-2, with D perhaps TRBD1 (5 bases). This CDR3 is built from 14 residues. The germline V gene encodes CDR1 SGHRS and CDR2 YFSETQ. Between the trimmed V and J ends, which lost 4 bases and 4 bases, there was a span of 14 bases. DNA of the CDR3: TGCGCCAGCAGCGCGGGGACGGACTTCTATGGCTACACCTTC. Translation: CASSAGTDFYGYTF.

This clone was observed once. The chain couples TRBV10-3 to TRBJ2-2; 8 bases agree with TRBD2. With V trimmed by 10 bases and J by 0 bases, 7 bases remained unmatched. The germline CDR1 and CDR2 sequences are ENHRY and SYGVKD. This CDR3 is built from 15 residues. This CDR3 reads CATSRGGTNTGELFF. As DNA, the CDR3 is TGTGCCACCTCCCGGGGGGGTACGAACACCGGGGAGCTGTTTTTT.

This clone has just one count. This rearrangement joins TRBV7-9 to TRBJ1-1; D is undetermined. The CDR3 has 17 residues. The V gene's germline CDR1 is SEHNR and CDR2 FQNEAQ (reference sequence). V dropped 5 bases and J dropped 0 bases, with 19 bases sitting between them. Written as DNA, the CDR3 is TGTGCCAGCAGCCCCCGCCGGCCACTAAACATGAACACTGAAGCTTTCTTT. Its translation is CASSPRRPLNMNTEAFF.

The chain has TRBV28 and TRBJ2-6; 7 bases fit TRBD2. CDR3 length equals 15 residues. V was clipped by 7 bases and J by 1 base; unmatched bases: 4. Per germline, CDR1 MDHEN and CDR2 SYDVKM. The CDR3 region is CASTSGGSGANVLTF. The CDR3 region has the DNA TGTGCCAGCACGTCCGGGGGGTCTGGGGCCAACGTCCTGACTTTC.

This sequence joins TRBV14 and TRBJ1-2; D gene ambiguous. CDR1 and CDR2 (germline): SGHDN, FVKESK. CDR3 length equals 14 residues. V dropped 1 base and J dropped 2 bases, with 8 bases sitting between them. CDR3 nucleotide sequence: TGTGCCAGCAGCCAAGTCCCGGTAAACTATGGCTACACCTTC. It is translated as CASSQVPVNYGYTF. Together with reference TRBV14 and TRBJ1-2, the CDR3 gives the full variable domain: EAGVTQFPSHSVIEKGQTVTLRCDPISGHDNLYWYRRVMGKEIKFLLHFVKESKQDESGMPNNRFLAERTGGTYSTLKVQPAELEDSGVYFCASSQVPVNYGYTFGSGTRLTVV.

This rearrangement joins TRBV19 to TRBJ1-1; 12 nucleotides match TRBD1. CDR3 length: 15 amino acids. Germline CDR1 LNHDA, CDR2 SQIVND (reference sequence). J was trimmed by 4 bases and V by 5 bases; bases with no gene match: 5. CDR3 loop: CASSPGQGAVTEAFF. The CDR3 DNA sequence: TGTGCCAGTAGTCCGGGACAGGGGGCGGTCACTGAAGCTTTCTTT.

This clone was seen only once. The CDR3 region is CASGTGGVNGYTF. As DNA, the CDR3 is TGTGCCAGCGGGACAGGGGGCGTGAATGGCTACACCTTC. The V gene is TRBV28, the J gene TRBJ1-2, with TRBD1 matching over 12 bases. With 8 bases clipped from V and 6 bases from J, the junction kept 4 bases outside the gene matches. Germline loops: CDR1 MDHEN, CDR2 SYDVKM. The CDR3 is 13 amino acids.

About this clone itself: In the same sample, other DNA sequences code for this CDR3. The chain has TRBV28 and TRBJ2-5, with TRBD1 matching 7 bases. CDR3 size: 13 residues. CDR1 and CDR2 from the germline V gene are MDHEN and SYDVKM. V gave up 8 bases and J gave up 4 bases; unmatched junction bases: 7. This CDR3 reads CASAGRGTETQYF. CDR3 coding DNA: TGTGCCAGCGCCGGCAGGGGGACAGAGACCCAGTACTTC.

This chain joins TRBV18 and TRBJ2-2; the D is unclear. Germline lookup yields CDR1 KGHSH and CDR2 LQKENI. With 3 bases removed from V and 0 bases from J, the gap between germline ends came to 8 bases. The CDR3 is 15 residues long. In DNA, the CDR3 is TGTGCCAGCTCACCGTTTCCCGCGAACACCGGGGAGCTGTTTTTT. This encodes CASSPFPANTGELFF.